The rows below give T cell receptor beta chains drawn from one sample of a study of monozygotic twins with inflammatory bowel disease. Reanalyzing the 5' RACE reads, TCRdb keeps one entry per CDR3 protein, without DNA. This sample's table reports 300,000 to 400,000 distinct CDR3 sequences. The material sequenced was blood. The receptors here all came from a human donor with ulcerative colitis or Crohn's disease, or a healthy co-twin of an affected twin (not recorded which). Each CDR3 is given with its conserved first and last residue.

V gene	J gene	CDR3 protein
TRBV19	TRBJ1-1	CASSRWVKAGATEAFF
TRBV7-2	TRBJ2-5	CASSSSRAQETQYF
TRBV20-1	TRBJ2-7	CSVESGRGPYEQYF
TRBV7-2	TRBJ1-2	CASSTDRLPNYGYTF
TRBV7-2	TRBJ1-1	CASSPQAKNTEAFF
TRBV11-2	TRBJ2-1	CASSPEDPLWNEQFF
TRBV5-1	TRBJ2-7	CASSLAAPRSYEQYF
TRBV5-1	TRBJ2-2	CASTLSGELFF
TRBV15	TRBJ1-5	CATSIGTGAQHF
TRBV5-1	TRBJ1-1	CASSFQGATEAFF
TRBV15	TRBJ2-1	CATSTRGNYNEQFF
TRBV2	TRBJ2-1	CASSGHNEQFF
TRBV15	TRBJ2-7	CATSRVSDSYEQYF
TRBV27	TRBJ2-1	CASSLAPDEQFF
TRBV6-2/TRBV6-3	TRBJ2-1	CARPQGGRYNEQFF
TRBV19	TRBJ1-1	CASRQAGGTEAFF
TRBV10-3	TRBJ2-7	CAINSVVSYEQYF
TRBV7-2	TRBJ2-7	CASSLRSASGGRYEQYF
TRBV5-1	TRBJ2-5	CASSLGQGAGETQYF
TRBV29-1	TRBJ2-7	CSTTSGPYEQYF
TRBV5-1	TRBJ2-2	CASSLLLAGTNTGELFF
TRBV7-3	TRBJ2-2	CASSLKRGSGKLFF
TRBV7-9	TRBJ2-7	CASSFVDRAYEQYF
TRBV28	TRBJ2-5	CASSRGSLKETQYF
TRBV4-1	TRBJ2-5	CASSHNQETQYF
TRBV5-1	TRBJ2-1	CASSLEGSQFF
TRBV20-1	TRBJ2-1	CSARDPVLYNEQFF
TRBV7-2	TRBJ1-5	CASSPLANMQPQHF
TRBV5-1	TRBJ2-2	CASSLGLAGLNTGELFF
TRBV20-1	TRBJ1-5	CSARGGVNRDQPQHF
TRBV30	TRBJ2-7	CAWSVGGNIYEQYF
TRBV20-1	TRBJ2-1	CSALSRGASSYNEQFF
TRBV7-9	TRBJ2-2	CASSPPWQGEGTGELFF
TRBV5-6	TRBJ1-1	CASSLFPENTEAFF
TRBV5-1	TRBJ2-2	CASSVQSMDTGELFF
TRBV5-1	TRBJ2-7	CASSSDPGYEQYF
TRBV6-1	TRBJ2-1	CASTQMGDEQFF
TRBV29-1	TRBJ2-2	CSVLDRGANTGELFF
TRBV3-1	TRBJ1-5	CASSHGSGNQPQHF
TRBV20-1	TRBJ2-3	CSAVRGTRTDTQYF
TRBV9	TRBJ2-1	CASSAPGPNGEQFF
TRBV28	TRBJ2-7	CASSTSDSTYEQYF
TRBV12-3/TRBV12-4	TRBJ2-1	CASRSGLAGGFEQFF
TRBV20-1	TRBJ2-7	CSARDLGRGLEEQYF
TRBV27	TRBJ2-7	CASSPPPGRAGLYEQYF
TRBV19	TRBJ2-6	CASSVRGGANVLTF
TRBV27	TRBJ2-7	CASRTSGSPYEQYF
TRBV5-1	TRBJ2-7	CASSATDYEQYF
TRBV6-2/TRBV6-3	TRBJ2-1	CASSYIPDKASYNEQFF
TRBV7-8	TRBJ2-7	CASSLAWDEQYF
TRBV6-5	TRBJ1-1	CASSLSTGSQAFF
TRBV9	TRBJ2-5	CASSSQPGQQETQYF
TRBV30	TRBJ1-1	CAWYSYTEAFF
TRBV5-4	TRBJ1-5	CASSVDVDQPQHF
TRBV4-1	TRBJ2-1	CASSQGGSEGEQFF
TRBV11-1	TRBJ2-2	CASSRTSSGGPNTGELFF
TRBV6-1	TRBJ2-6	CASSEAYSGANVLTF
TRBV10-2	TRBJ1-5	CASSFGHPNQPQHF
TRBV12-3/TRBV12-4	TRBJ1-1	CASSLDRAAKSTEAFF